These 2 T cell receptor beta chains were all obtained from the same sample, sequenced in a study of STAT5B mutations in CD4+ large granular lymphocyte leukemia. TCRdb's copy holds only in-frame clones and misses some; the assay was immunoSEQ multiplex PCR. There are about 34,000 clones in the sample; over 60% occur only once, and roughly 7.1% lies in the top ten. The sample comprised CD4+ T cells from blood buffy coats. The receptors originated from a human donor in good health.

V gene TRBV6-1 combines with J gene TRBJ2-2, with D unclear. V shed 7 bases and J shed 6 bases, with 18 bases lying between them. Germline lookup yields CDR1 MNHNS and CDR2 SASEGT. The CDR3 is 15 residues long. The CDR3 region has the DNA TGTGCCAGCATGATTCTGCGGTACGTGGCCGGGGAGCTGTTTTTT. This gives the protein CASMILRYVAGELFF.

The chain is built from TRBV19 and TRBJ1-5; D remains ambiguous. The V gene lost 3 bases and the J gene lost 5 bases, with 11 bases spanning the gap. This CDR3 has 14 residues. Germline CDR1 reads LNHDA; CDR2 reads SQIVND (reference sequence). CDR3 sequence (DNA): TGTGCCAGTAGTATTGGAGGGATCGATCAGCCCCAGCATTTT. It yields the protein CASSIGGIDQPQHF.